These T cell receptor beta chains were read from a single sample in a study of neurological immune-mediated disorders. Each CDR3 protein is one row after TCRdb ran MiXCR on the 5' RACE reads. In the table there are 85,000 to 100,000 distinct CDR3 sequences, 3.5% of which are singletons. The specimen sequenced was PBMCs. These receptors all stem from a woman between 18 and 30 years old with multiple sclerosis. The CDR3 runs from the conserved cysteine through the conserved F or W. D genes are given only for firm matches. Rows may omit the clone size; those that give it use once, few, many or a size class.

V	D	size	J	DNA	CDR3
TRBV4-2	-	few	TRBJ1-5	TGTGCCAGCAGCCAAAGGGGAGGGGATAGCAATCAGCCCCAGCATTTT	CASSQRGGDSNQPQHF
TRBV3-1	-	many	TRBJ2-6	TGTGCCAGCAGCCAAGAGTGGTCCAGGGGGGAGACTGGGGCCAACGTCCTGACTTTC	CASSQEWSRGETGANVLTF
TRBV12-3/TRBV12-4	TRBD1	many	TRBJ1-2	TGTGCCAGCAGTTTTGGGCAGGGGGCGGGGTATGGCTACACCTTC	CASSFGQGAGYGYTF
TRBV6-1	-	many	TRBJ2-7	TGTGCCAGCACACCGTTGGGCGGCGAGGTAAACGGAGAGCAGTACTTC	CASTPLGGEVNGEQYF
TRBV28	-	few	TRBJ2-7	TGTGCCAGCACTCCGCTCAGGAACCTGGCCTACGAGCAGTACTTC	CASTPLRNLAYEQYF
TRBV5-1	-	many	TRBJ1-1	TGCGCCAGCAGCTTGGCAGGGTTGACTGAAGCTTTCTTT	CASSLAGLTEAFF
TRBV4-1	-	many	TRBJ1-1	TGCGCCAGCAGCCAAGAACGGGTCGCTGAAGCTTTCTTT	CASSQERVAEAFF
TRBV4-3	TRBD2	-	TRBJ2-3	TGCGCCAGCAGCCTAGGGGCAGCGGGAGCCCCAGATACGCAGTATTTT	CASSLGAAGAPDTQYF
TRBV29-1	-	many	TRBJ1-1	TGCAGCACGAGGGGTAGGACTGAAGCTTTCTTT	CSTRGRTEAFF
TRBV20-1	TRBD2	many	TRBJ2-7	TGCAGTGCACCCCGGGACGGGGGGGCCTACGAGCAGTACTTC	CSAPRDGGAYEQYF
TRBV29-1	-	many	TRBJ2-2	TGCAGCGTTGACTACATGGGCACCGGGGAGCTGTTTTTT	CSVDYMGTGELFF
TRBV7-2	-	-	TRBJ2-2	TGTGCCAGCAGCTTAGGTTTTAGCACCGGGGAGCTGTTTTTT	CASSLGFSTGELFF
TRBV14	TRBD2	many	TRBJ2-1	TGTGCCAGCAGCCAAGGGGGCGGGAGACTTCACAATGAGCAGTTCTTC	CASSQGGGRLHNEQFF
TRBV20-1	TRBD2	many	TRBJ2-3	TGCAGTGCTAGAGCTAGACTAGCGGGGGAGGGAGATACGCAGTATTTT	CSARARLAGEGDTQYF
TRBV7-9	-	many	TRBJ1-2	TGTGCCAGCAGCGATAAGGGGACGATGCATGGCTACACCTTC	CASSDKGTMHGYTF
TRBV5-1	TRBD1	many	TRBJ2-5	TGCGCCAGCAGCCACGGACAGGGTAGTCGAGAGACCCAGTACTTC	CASSHGQGSRETQYF
TRBV20-1	-	-	TRBJ1-2	TGCAGTGCTAATCCCTCCGCCGAAGGGGTAGGGGGCTACACCTTC	CSANPSAEGVGGYTF
TRBV12-3/TRBV12-4	-	many	TRBJ1-1	TGTGCCAGCAGACCGTTAGGGAGCACTGAAGCTTTCTTT	CASRPLGSTEAFF
TRBV19	-	few	TRBJ1-5	TGTGCCAGTAGTATGGCAGGGATCCTTTATAGCAATCAGCCCCAGCATTTT	CASSMAGILYSNQPQHF
TRBV3-1	-	many	TRBJ2-7	TGTGCCAGCAGCCAAGAAGGGGAAAGGGCGAGGAGAAACGAGCAGTACTTC	CASSQEGERARRNEQYF
TRBV7-2	TRBD1	-	TRBJ2-7	TGTGCCAGCAGCCCTACGACAGGGGGCGCGTACGAGCAGTACTTC	CASSPTTGGAYEQYF
TRBV20-1	-	many	TRBJ2-7	TGCAGTGCTAGCGGTTCCTCCTACGAGCAGTACTTC	CSASGSSYEQYF
TRBV7-2	TRBD1	many	TRBJ2-7	TGTGCCAGCAGCTCGACAGGGGGCGGGTACGAGCAGTACTTC	CASSSTGGGYEQYF
TRBV6-1	-	many	TRBJ1-5	TGTGCCAGCAATCAACCCAGCAATCAGCCCCAGCATTTT	CASNQPSNQPQHF
TRBV5-1	TRBD1	many	TRBJ2-2	TGCGCCAGCATACCCGAACCGGGACAGTCGACCGGGGAGCTGTTTTTT	CASIPEPGQSTGELFF
TRBV4-1	TRBD1	many	TRBJ1-1	TGCGCCAGCAGCCAAGGTTGGACAGGGGCCGTCACTGAAGCTTTCTTT	CASSQGWTGAVTEAFF
TRBV5-1	TRBD2	many	TRBJ2-3	TGCGCCAGCAGGCCCGGGACTAGCGGGTTTTTGGATACGCAGTATTTT	CASRPGTSGFLDTQYF
TRBV5-1	TRBD2	many	TRBJ2-5	TGCGCCAGCAGCCGATTACTAGCGGACCAAGAGACCCAGTACTTC	CASSRLLADQETQYF
TRBV7-9	TRBD1	many	TRBJ1-2	TGTGCCAGCAGCACGGGACAGGGAAGGTCCTATGGCTACACCTTC	CASSTGQGRSYGYTF
TRBV7-6	-	few	TRBJ1-6	TGTGCCTCAGGGAGCGGGAATTCACCCCTCCACTTT	CASGSGNSPLHF
TRBV6-2/TRBV6-3	TRBD1	many	TRBJ1-5	TGTGCCAGCAACACACAGGGGGAGCCCCAGCATTTT	CASNTQGEPQHF
TRBV21-1	-	-	TRBJ2-7	TGTGCCAGCGGCAGCGGGACAGCGTACTACGAGCAGTACTTC	CASGSGTAYYEQYF
TRBV18	-	few	TRBJ1-5	TGTGCCAGCTCACCACAAGGGACCCAATTGAGGGCCCAGCATTTT	CASSPQGTQLRAQHF
TRBV9	TRBD2	many	TRBJ2-1	TGTGCCAGCAGCACGACCGGGACTAGTGTCGATGAGCAGTTCTTC	CASSTTGTSVDEQFF
TRBV5-6	-	many	TRBJ1-3	TGTGCCAGCAGCTTCCCAGGGGCTGGAAACACCATATATTTT	CASSFPGAGNTIYF
TRBV18	-	few	TRBJ1-2	TGTGCCAGCTCACCCGACTTCAACTATGGCTACACCTTC	CASSPDFNYGYTF
TRBV20-1	TRBD2	many	TRBJ2-3	TGCAGTGCTCCCCGAGGACTAGCGGGGACAGATACGCAGTATTTT	CSAPRGLAGTDTQYF
TRBV27	TRBD1	many	TRBJ2-1	TGTGCCAGCAGTTTAGCCGGGCCCGGGACAGGGGTTAGTAGCTCCTACAATGAGCAGTTCTTC	CASSLAGPGTGVSSSYNEQFF
TRBV20-1	TRBD2	many	TRBJ2-1	TGCAGTGCTGCCTCCGGGACTAGCGCTTCTGAGCAGTTCTTC	CSAASGTSASEQFF
TRBV7-2	TRBD2	many	TRBJ2-3	TGTGCCAGCAGCTGGGGGCCTAGCGGGGGGACCACAGATACGCAGTATTTT	CASSWGPSGGTTDTQYF
TRBV20-1	TRBD1	many	TRBJ1-2	TGCAGTGCTAGGGGACAGGCCGCGGGCTACACCTTC	CSARGQAAGYTF
TRBV20-1	-	many	TRBJ2-7	TGCAGTGCTAGGAAAGCGGGTCTTCTCGACGAGCAGTACTTC	CSARKAGLLDEQYF
TRBV5-6	TRBD2	many	TRBJ2-3	TGTGCCAGCAGCTTTGCCGGTGGGCTAACTAGCGGGGTGAATTTT	CASSFAGGLTSGVNF
TRBV29-1	TRBD2	many	TRBJ2-1	TGCAGCGCTAGGGGACTAGCGGGAGGGAATGAGCAGTTCTTC	CSARGLAGGNEQFF
TRBV5-1	-	many	TRBJ2-5	TGCGCCAGCAGCTTGGAGGGGGAGACCCAGTACTTC	CASSLEGETQYF
TRBV28	-	many	TRBJ2-7	TGTGCCAGCAGGCAACCCTCGGGGTACGAGCAGTACTTC	CASRQPSGYEQYF
TRBV10-1	-	few	TRBJ2-6	TGCGCCAGCAGTGAGCATACGGGCGTGGGGTCTGGGGCCAACGTCCTGACTTTC	CASSEHTGVGSGANVLTF
TRBV4-1	-	many	TRBJ2-4	TGCGCCAGCAGCCAACCAAGGGGAGCCAAAAACATTCAGTACTTC	CASSQPRGAKNIQYF
TRBV20-1	-	-	TRBJ2-7	TGCAGTGCTAGGGCAGGGGTGAGCTACGAGCAGTACTTC	CSARAGVSYEQYF
TRBV5-6	-	many	TRBJ1-1	TGTGCCAGCAGCTTAAGGAGGGAAGCTTTCTTT	CASSLRREAFF
TRBV28	TRBD2	many	TRBJ2-7	TGTGCCAGCAGTCCCCGGGGACTAGCGGTCTCCTACGAGCAGTACTTC	CASSPRGLAVSYEQYF
TRBV5-1	-	many	TRBJ1-2	TGCGCCAGCAGCTTGGCAGGGGCTGGCCATGGCTACACCTTC	CASSLAGAGHGYTF
TRBV20-1	-	many	TRBJ1-1	TGCAGTGCCCCAAGGGCGGGGTTTGACACTGAAGCTTTCTTT	CSAPRAGFDTEAFF
TRBV20-1	TRBD1	many	TRBJ1-1	TGCAGGGCTCGATCCCGGACAGGGCGGAACACTGAAGCTTTCTTT	CRARSRTGRNTEAFF
TRBV12-3/TRBV12-4	-	many	TRBJ1-5	TGTGCCAGCAGTTTACGGGCAGCGAGCAATCAGCCCCAGCATTTT	CASSLRAASNQPQHF
TRBV5-6	-	few	TRBJ2-1	TGTGCCAGCAGCTTGCAGGCGGGCCCGCACAATGAGCAGTTCTTC	CASSLQAGPHNEQFF
TRBV7-9	-	many	TRBJ2-7	TGTGCCAGCAGCTTAAAAGGGGACGAGCAGTACTTC	CASSLKGDEQYF
TRBV5-1	-	many	TRBJ2-2	TGCGCCAGCAGCGCATACGGGGACCGGGAGCTGTTTTTT	CASSAYGDRELFF
TRBV20-1	-	many	TRBJ2-7	TGCAGTGCTAGAGTACCCGAGGGACAACGACGGCCCTACGAGCAGTACTTC	CSARVPEGQRRPYEQYF